A few counts support the clone carrying this TCR beta chain. The antigen is not known. This sample is part of a study of blood T cells in healthy people across ages. A J-beta primer mix and a sample-barcoded 5' primer were used in a second PCR of about 7 to 12 cycles. Every single cDNA molecule received a tag from a template-switch adaptor with 12 random nucleotides. TCRdb re-analysed the 5' RACE reads in MiXCR, keeping a single row per CDR3 protein. Among roughly 1,700,000 distinct CDR3 sequences listed, approximately 30% were seen once. Whole-study results and caveats: Older age coincided with a roughly linear decline in TCR beta diversity per million T cells. CMV status of donors was unknown, possibly confounding expanded clonotype changes. Naive T cell percentage strongly correlated with TCR beta diversity.

Germline V CDR1 and CDR2: KGHDR, SFDVKD. The trim removed 8 bases at V and 4 bases at J, leaving 5 bases unmatched. This CDR3 comprises 13 residues. The J gene is TRBJ2-3, the V gene TRBV24-1; 7 positions agree with TRBD1. Sequenced sample: blood. The origin of this receptor is a woman aged 25 to 45 in good health. The CDR3 DNA sequence: TGTGCCACCATGTACAGGGGCGCAGATACGCAGTATTTT. Its protein product is CATMYRGADTQYF.